This TCR beta chain was captured in a study of tumor-infiltrating lymphocytes in primary liver carcinoma. Background on the study: Read depth, roughly 3.65 to 7.13 million productive TCRbeta reads, did not differ significantly between tissues. Findings and limits, study-wide: A significantly higher top-250-clone fraction was found in tumors than in blood (p = 0.039).

Making TCR beta cDNA involved roughly 0.55 ug total RNA and a constant-region primer. Employing slightly modified ARM-PCR, three nested multiplex PCR rounds were run, and these gave rise to the TCR beta libraries. The study ran its first two PCR rounds for nine to eleven cycles each, using TRBV1-TRBV30 forward primers and a C-beta reverse primer. TCRdb reprocessed the multiplex PCR reads with MiXCR, giving one entry per CDR3 protein. This table holds roughly 120,000 distinct CDR3 sequences, around two thirds found once. Each 20-30 mg portion of unsorted bulk tissue served as the source for co-extraction of RNA and DNA. The V gene's germline CDR1 is SGHVS and CDR2 FQNEAQ. Trimming pared 6 bases from V and 1 base from J, leaving 15 bases between. The CDR3 has 15 amino acids. At least ten counts were recorded for this clonotype. Antigen unknown.

Sequenced input: liver tumor tissue from sampling region 1. Subset reported: tumor region T1, superior pole. The sequence was collected from a woman in her fifties or sixties with primary liver carcinoma and hepatitis B virus infection. V and J are TRBV7-8 and TRBJ1-1; D unclear. CDR3 DNA: TGTGCCAGCAGTTTTAGGACGGGGAGGAACACTGAAGCTTTCTTT. Translated: CASSFRTGRNTEAFF.